This T cell receptor beta chain was retrieved from a study of regulatory T cells in long-lasting Graves disease. Background on the study: In persistent Graves' disease, antithyroid drugs had been taken for over 5 years and TSH receptor antibodies stayed positive. Study-wide points: Favoring TRBV28, TRBJ1-2 and TRBJ2-5 was a feature seen in persistent disease.

Investigators prepared the TCR beta libraries by applying iRepertoire HTBI primers and Arm-PCR of CDR3 regions. TCRdb reanalysed the multiplex PCR reads using MiXCR and keeps one entry per CDR3 protein. The table includes 600,000 to 850,000 distinct CDR3 sequences, 25% to 35% detected once. Time point indicated: persistent/refractory GD, antithyroid drugs over 5 years with positive TRAb. With RNA extracted from PBMCs as input, the TCR library was made. This CDR3 has 16 residues. Germline CDR1 is MNHEY and CDR2 is SMNVEV (reference sequence). V lost 7 bases and J lost 2; bases outside the gene matches: 8. A remark on this clonotype: What it binds is unknown.

This receptor was identified in a female donor with Graves disease. V gene TRBV27 combines with J gene TRBJ2-7, with TRBD2 matching over 13 bases. The sequencing used peripheral blood mononuclear cells (PBMCs), collected when the disease was refractory, from a patient treated with antithyroid drugs. CDR3 DNA: TGTGCCAGCACCTCTGCGGGACTAGCGGGGACCTACGAGCAGTACTTC. It codes for CASTSAGLAGTYEQYF.